The 8 T cell receptor beta chains reported below all come from one sample, sequenced in a study of blood T cell repertoires in COVID-19. Data came from immunoSEQ multiplex PCR; TCRdb stores just in-frame clones and leaves some out. The repertoire has over 200,000 clones, roughly 80% of them found once; the top ten carry less than 2%. Material: PBMCs or T cells enriched from blood (not recorded which). These receptors all stem from a man in his sixties who had recovered from COVID-19.

V and J are TRBV6-5 and TRBJ1-1; TRBD1 aligns across 8 bases. J gave up 8 bases and V 7 bases, and 9 bases lay outside the gene matches. This CDR3 has 13 residues. Looked up from germline, CDR1 is MNHEY and CDR2 is SVGAGI. This chain's CDR3 is CASKPGQVTEAFF. CDR3 DNA: TGTGCCAGCAAACCGGGACAGGTCACCGAAGCTTTCTTT.

The genes are TRBV19 and TRBJ1-2, with D maybe TRBD1 (5 bases). The germline V gene encodes CDR1 LNHDA and CDR2 SQIVND (reference sequence). Trimming pared 6 bases from V and 8 bases from J, leaving 19 bases between. CDR3 length: 14 amino acids. DNA of the CDR3: TGTGCCAGTAGCTCTGGGGCAGCTGGTGAGGGCTACACCTTC. Translating it yields CASSSGAAGEGYTF.

The rearrangement uses TRBV3-1 (or the pseudogene TRBV3-2) and TRBJ2-1; D is perhaps TRBD2 (5 bases). Trimming took 1 base from V and 4 from J, leaving 14 bases between them. Per germline, CDR1 LGHDT and CDR2 YNNKEL (reference sequence). This CDR3 region has 16 residues. In nucleotides, the CDR3 is TGTGCCAGCAGCCAAGCGGACTCAATTCCGTACAATGAGCAGTTCTTC. As protein: CASSQADSIPYNEQFF.

V usage is TRBV20-1 and J usage is TRBJ2-1; 7 bases agree with TRBD2. V lost 3 bases, J lost 8 bases, and 7 bases stayed unmatched. The germline V gene has CDR1 DFQATT and CDR2 SNEGSKA (reference sequence). The CDR3 totals 13 residues. The CDR3: CSASGAGWHEQFF. CDR3 bases: TGCAGTGCTAGTGGAGCGGGGTGGCATGAGCAGTTCTTC.

The rearrangement joins TRBV27 to TRBJ1-2, with a tentative D call TRBD1 (6 bases). The CDR3 length is 13 residues. Germline-derived CDR1 and CDR2 are MNHEY and SMNVEV (reference sequence). Deletions cut 6 bases from V and 0 bases from J, with 8 bases between. The CDR3 is CASSQGPNYGYTF. The CDR3 DNA follows: TGTGCCAGCAGCCAGGGGCCTAACTATGGCTACACCTTC.

This chain uses TRBV18 with TRBJ1-1; D gene uncertain. The CDR3 has 16 residues. Between the trimmed V and J ends, which lost 1 base and 0 bases, there was a span of 12 bases. Germline V lookup: CDR1 KGHSH, CDR2 LQKENI. The CDR3 here is CASSPQVQPLNTEAFF. The CDR3 region has the DNA TGTGCCAGCTCACCACAAGTACAGCCGTTGAACACTGAAGCTTTCTTT.

The chain uses TRBV12-5 and TRBJ1-2; 9 nucleotides match TRBD1. Germline V lookup: CDR1 LGHNT, CDR2 FRNRAP. The CDR3 has 15 residues. With V trimmed by 4 bases and J by 5 bases, 8 bases remained unmatched. CDR3 DNA: TGTGCTAGTGGTTCCGGGACAGGGCAAATGTATGGCTACACCTTC. Translated: CASGSGTGQMYGYTF.

In its sample, this clone was seen once. The rearrangement joins TRBV19 to TRBJ2-5; D is perhaps TRBD1 (6 bases). Germline CDR1 and CDR2: LNHDA and SQIVND (reference sequence). This CDR3 contains 13 residues. Trimming removed 3 bases from V and 5 bases from J, with 10 bases in between. The CDR3 loop is CASSIDRTETQYF. CDR3 DNA: TGTGCCAGTAGTATCGACAGGACGGAGACCCAGTACTTC.